These T cell receptor beta chains were read from a single sample in a study of blood T cell repertoires in COVID-19. Assay: immunoSEQ multiplex PCR; the TCRdb copy retains only in-frame clones and omits some. The sample holds around 130,000 clones, 75% to 90% seen once. The sample taken for sequencing was peripheral blood. Receptor source: a woman aged 50 to 60 who had recovered from COVID-19. Both conserved end residues are part of each CDR3. A D gene is named only where the DNA matches it firmly. Clone size, where shown, is once, few, many, or a class for clones that have expanded.

abundance,v_gene,d_gene,j_gene,CDR3nt,CDR3aa
-,TRBV4-1,TRBD1,TRBJ1-2,TGCGCCAGCAGCCAAGATGGGACAGGGGGCGCGATTCTTCCTGGCTACACCTTC,CASSQDGTGGAILPGYTF
-,TRBV2,TRBD1,TRBJ1-2,TGTGCCAGCAGCCAAACTAAGACAGGGGCTTATGGCTACACCTTC,CASSQTKTGAYGYTF
-,TRBV28,-,TRBJ1-1,TGTGCCAGCAGTCGACTAAATAGGGAAGCTTTCTTT,CASSRLNREAFF
-,TRBV11-1,-,TRBJ1-6,TGTGCCAGCAGCCAAGACAGGTACAATTCACCCCTCCACTTT,CASSQDRYNSPLHF
-,TRBV18,-,TRBJ2-5,TGTGCCAGCTCACCCGAAGAGACCCAGTACTTC,CASSPEETQYF
-,TRBV6-6,TRBD1,TRBJ1-2,TGTGCCAGCAGTTACTTCGGACAGGGATCTGAATACGGCTACACCTTC,CASSYFGQGSEYGYTF
-,TRBV7-3,TRBD2,TRBJ2-1,TGTGCCAGCAGCTTCCGGCCGGCGGCGGGAGGGAATGAGCAGTTCTTC,CASSFRPAAGGNEQFF
-,TRBV11-2,TRBD1,TRBJ1-4,TGTGCCAGCAGCTTAGGGGACAGGGATGGAAAACTGTTTTTT,CASSLGDRDGKLFF
-,TRBV2,-,TRBJ2-7,TGTGCCAGCAGTGCCCTTGGCAGGGGTAGGAACGAGCAGTACTTC,CASSALGRGRNEQYF
once,TRBV15,TRBD1,TRBJ2-7,TGTGCCACCAGCAGAGCTCGGGACAGGGGAAGGAACGAGCAGTACTTC,CATSRARDRGRNEQYF
-,TRBV2,TRBD1,TRBJ1-1,TGTGCCAGCGTTCCGGGACAGTCAATACGAAACACTGAAGCTTTCTTT,CASVPGQSIRNTEAFF
-,TRBV6-5,-,TRBJ1-6,TGTGCCAGCAGTTACGGGAGCTCCTATAATTCACCCCTCCACTTT,CASSYGSSYNSPLHF
-,TRBV10-3,-,TRBJ1-3,TGTGCCATCAGTCTGACCTTAACCGCGGACACCATATATTTT,CAISLTLTADTIYF
-,TRBV5-5,-,TRBJ2-7,TGTGCCAGCAGGATAGGAGCCGAGCAGTACTTC,CASRIGAEQYF
-,TRBV3-1/TRBV3-2,TRBD1,TRBJ2-7,TGTGCCAGCAGCCAAGGCGGGACAGGCCCCGTCTTC,CASSQGGTGPVF
-,TRBV2,-,TRBJ2-7,TGTGCCAGCAGAGAAAGGACAGTTAGCTCCTACGAGCAGTACTTC,CASRERTVSSYEQYF
-,TRBV6-5,TRBD1,TRBJ1-2,TGTGCCAGCAGTCCCCAACCGACAGGGGGCTACACCTTC,CASSPQPTGGYTF
few,TRBV27,-,TRBJ1-2,TGTGCCAGCAGGAGAACTACTAACTATGGCTACACCTTC,CASRRTTNYGYTF
-,TRBV11-3,TRBD2,TRBJ2-7,TGTGCCAGCAGCTTAAGTAGCGGGAGGGCGCCGGGGATCGAGCAGTACTTC,CASSLSSGRAPGIEQYF